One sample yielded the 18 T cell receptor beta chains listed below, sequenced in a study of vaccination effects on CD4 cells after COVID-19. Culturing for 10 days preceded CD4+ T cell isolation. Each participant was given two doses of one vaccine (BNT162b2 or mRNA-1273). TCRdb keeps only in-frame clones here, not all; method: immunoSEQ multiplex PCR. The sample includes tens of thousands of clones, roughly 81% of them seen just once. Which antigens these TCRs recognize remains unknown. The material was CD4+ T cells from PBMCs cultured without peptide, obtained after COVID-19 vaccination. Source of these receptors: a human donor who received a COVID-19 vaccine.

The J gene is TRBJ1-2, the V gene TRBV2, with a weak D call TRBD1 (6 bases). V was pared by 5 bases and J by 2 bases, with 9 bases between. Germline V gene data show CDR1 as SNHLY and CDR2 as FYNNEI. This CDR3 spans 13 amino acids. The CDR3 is CASSQQGNYGYTF. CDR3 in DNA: TGTGCCAGCAGTCAACAGGGAAACTATGGCTACACCTTC.

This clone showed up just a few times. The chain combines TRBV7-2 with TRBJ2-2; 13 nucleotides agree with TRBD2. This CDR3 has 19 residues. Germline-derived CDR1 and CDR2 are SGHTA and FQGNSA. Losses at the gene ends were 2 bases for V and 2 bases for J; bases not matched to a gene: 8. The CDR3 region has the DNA TGTGCCAGCAGCTTAAGGGGACTAGCGGGACTCCGTAACACCGGGGAGCTGTTTTTT. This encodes CASSLRGLAGLRNTGELFF.

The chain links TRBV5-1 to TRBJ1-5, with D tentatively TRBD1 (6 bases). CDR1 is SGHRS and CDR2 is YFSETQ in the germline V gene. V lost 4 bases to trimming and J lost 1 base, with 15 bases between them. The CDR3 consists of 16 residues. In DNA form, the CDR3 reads TGCGCCAGCAGCCCTGGGGGGGGCAGGAGCAATCAGCCCCAGCATTTT. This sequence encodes CASSPGGGRSNQPQHF.

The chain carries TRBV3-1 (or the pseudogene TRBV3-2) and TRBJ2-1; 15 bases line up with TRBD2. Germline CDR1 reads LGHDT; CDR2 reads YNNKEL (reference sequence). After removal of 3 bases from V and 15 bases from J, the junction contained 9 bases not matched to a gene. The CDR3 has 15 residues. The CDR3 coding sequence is TGTGCCAGCAGCCAGGCCGGGACTAGCGGGAGGCGGGGGTTCTTC. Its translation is CASSQAGTSGRRGFF.

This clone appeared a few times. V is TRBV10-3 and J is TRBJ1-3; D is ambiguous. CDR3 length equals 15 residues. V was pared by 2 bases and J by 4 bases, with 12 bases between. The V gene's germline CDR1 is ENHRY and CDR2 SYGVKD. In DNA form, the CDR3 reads TGTGCCATCAGTGAGAGCGGCCGGACGGGAAACACCATATATTTT. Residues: CAISESGRTGNTIYF.

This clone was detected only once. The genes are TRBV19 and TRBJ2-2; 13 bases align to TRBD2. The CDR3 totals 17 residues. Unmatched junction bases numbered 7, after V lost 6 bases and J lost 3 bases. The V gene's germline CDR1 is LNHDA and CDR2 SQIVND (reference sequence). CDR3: CASRRTSGSSDTGELFF. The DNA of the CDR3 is TGTGCCAGTAGAAGGACTAGCGGGAGTTCAGACACCGGGGAGCTGTTTTTT. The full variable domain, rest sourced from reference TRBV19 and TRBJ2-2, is DGGITQSPKYLFRKEGQNVTLSCEQNLNHDAMYWYRQDPGQGLRLIYYSQIVNDFQKGDIAEGYSVSREKKESFPLTVTSAQKNPTAFYLCASRRTSGSSDTGELFFGEGSRLTVL.

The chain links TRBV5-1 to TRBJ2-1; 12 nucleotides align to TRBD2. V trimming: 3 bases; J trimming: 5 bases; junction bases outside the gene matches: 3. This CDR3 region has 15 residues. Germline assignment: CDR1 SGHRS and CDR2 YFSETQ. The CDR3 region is CASSSGLAGNNEQFF. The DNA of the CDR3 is TGCGCCAGCAGCTCCGGACTAGCGGGAAACAATGAGCAGTTCTTC.

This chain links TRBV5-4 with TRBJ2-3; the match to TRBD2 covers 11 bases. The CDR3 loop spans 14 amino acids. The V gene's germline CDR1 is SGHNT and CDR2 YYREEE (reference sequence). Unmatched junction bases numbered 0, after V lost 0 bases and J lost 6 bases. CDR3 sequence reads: CASSLASGRDTQYF. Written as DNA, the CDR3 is TGTGCCAGCAGCTTGGCTAGCGGGAGGGATACGCAGTATTTT.

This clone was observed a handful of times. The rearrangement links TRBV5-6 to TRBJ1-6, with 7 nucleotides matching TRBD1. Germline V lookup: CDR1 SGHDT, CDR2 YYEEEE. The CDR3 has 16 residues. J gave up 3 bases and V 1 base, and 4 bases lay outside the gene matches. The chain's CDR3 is CASSLLRGLYNSPLHF. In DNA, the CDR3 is TGTGCCAGCAGCTTGCTTAGGGGGCTCTATAATTCACCCCTCCACTTT. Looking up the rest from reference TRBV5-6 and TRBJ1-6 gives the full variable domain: DAGVTQSPTHLIKTRGQQVTLRCSPKSGHDTVSWYQQALGQGPQFIFQYYEEEERQRGNFPDRFSGHQFPNYSSELNVNALLLGDSALYLCASSLLRGLYNSPLHFGNGTRLTVT.

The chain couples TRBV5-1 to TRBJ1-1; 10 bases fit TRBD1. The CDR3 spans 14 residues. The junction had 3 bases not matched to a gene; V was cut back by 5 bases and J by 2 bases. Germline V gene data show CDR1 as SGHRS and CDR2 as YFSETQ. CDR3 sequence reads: CASRRDRGNTEAFF. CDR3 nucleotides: TGCGCCAGCAGACGGGACAGGGGTAACACTGAAGCTTTCTTT.

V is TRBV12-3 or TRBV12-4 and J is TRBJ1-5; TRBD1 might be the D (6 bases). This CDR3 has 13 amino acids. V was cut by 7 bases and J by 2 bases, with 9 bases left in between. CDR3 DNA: TGTGCCAGCATGAGGGGGGGCAATCAGCCCCAGCATTTT. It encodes CASMRGGNQPQHF.

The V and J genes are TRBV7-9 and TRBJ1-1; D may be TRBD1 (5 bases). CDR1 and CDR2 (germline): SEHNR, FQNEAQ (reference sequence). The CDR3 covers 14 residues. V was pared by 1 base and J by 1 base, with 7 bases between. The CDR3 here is CASSLDGGNTEAFF. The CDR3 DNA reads TGTGCCAGCAGCTTAGATGGGGGGAACACTGAAGCTTTCTTT.

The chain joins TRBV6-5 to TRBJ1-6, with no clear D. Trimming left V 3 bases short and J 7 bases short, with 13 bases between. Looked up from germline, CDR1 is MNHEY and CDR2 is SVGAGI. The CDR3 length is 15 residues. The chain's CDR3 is CASSYNWAENSPLHF. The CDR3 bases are TGTGCCAGCAGTTATAATTGGGCGGAAAATTCACCCCTCCACTTT.

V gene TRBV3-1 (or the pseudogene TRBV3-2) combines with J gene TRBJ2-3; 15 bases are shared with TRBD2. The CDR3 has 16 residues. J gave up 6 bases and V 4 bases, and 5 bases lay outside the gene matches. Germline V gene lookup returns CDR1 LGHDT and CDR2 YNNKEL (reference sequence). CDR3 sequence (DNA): TGTGCCAGCAGCCTCGGACTAGCGGGGGGGCGGGATACGCAGTATTTT. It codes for CASSLGLAGGRDTQYF.

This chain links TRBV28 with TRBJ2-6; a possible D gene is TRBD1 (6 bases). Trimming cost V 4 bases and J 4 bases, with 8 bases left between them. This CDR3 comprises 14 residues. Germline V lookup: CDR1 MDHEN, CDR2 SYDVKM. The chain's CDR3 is CASSSGDGANVLTF. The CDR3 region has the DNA TGTGCCAGCAGTTCAGGGGACGGGGCCAACGTCCTGACTTTC.

The CDR3 nucleotides read TGTGCCAGCAGGTCAACAGGGGGGCGAGCTAATGAAAAACTGTTTTTT. Translating gives CASRSTGGRANEKLFF. The gene calls are TRBV7-9 and TRBJ1-4; TRBD1 matches 8 bases. The CDR3 extends over 16 amino acids. V was pared by 6 bases and J by 3 bases, with 9 bases of the junction left unmatched. The germline V gene has CDR1 SEHNR and CDR2 FQNEAQ (reference sequence).

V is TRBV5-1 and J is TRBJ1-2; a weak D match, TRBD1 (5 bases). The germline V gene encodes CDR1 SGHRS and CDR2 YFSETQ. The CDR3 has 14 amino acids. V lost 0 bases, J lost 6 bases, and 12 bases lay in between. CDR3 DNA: TGCGCCAGCAGCTTGGCCGGGACGGGGGATGGCTACACCTTC. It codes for CASSLAGTGDGYTF.

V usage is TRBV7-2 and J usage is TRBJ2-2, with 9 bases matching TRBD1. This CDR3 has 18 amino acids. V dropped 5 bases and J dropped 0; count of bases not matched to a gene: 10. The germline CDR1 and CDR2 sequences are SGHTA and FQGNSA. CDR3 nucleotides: TGTGCCAGCAGCGTTTCACAGGGGGCCCCTACGAACACCGGGGAGCTGTTTTTT. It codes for CASSVSQGAPTNTGELFF. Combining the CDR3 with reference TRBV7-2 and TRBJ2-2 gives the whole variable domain GAGVSQSPSNKVTEKGKDVELRCDPISGHTALYWYRQSLGQGLEFLIYFQGNSAPDKSGLPSDRFSAERTGGSVSTLTIQRTQQEDSAVYLCASSVSQGAPTNTGELFFGEGSRLTVL.